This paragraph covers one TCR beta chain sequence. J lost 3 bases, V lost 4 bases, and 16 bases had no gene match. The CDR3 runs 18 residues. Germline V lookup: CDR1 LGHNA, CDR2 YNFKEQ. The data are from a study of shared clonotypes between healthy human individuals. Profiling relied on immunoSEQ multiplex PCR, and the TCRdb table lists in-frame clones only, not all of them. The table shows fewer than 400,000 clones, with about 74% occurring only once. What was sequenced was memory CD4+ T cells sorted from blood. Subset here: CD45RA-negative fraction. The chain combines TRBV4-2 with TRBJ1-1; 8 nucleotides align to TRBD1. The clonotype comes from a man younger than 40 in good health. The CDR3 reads CASSPSTGQDTRYTEAFF. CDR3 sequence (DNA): TGTGCCAGCAGCCCTTCGACGGGACAGGATACGAGGTACACTGAAGCTTTCTTT.